The subject of this entry is one T cell receptor beta chain. CDR3 length: 11 amino acids. V shed 4 bases and J shed 5 bases, with 8 bases lying between them. The V gene's germline CDR1 is GTSNPN and CDR2 SVGIG (reference sequence). This sample stems from a study of blood T cell repertoires in COVID-19. Study context: The study drew acute and convalescent COVID-19 samples from the United States, Italy and Spain. The cDNA or gDNA used as material had been derived from T cells, B-cell-depleted T cells, or PBMCs.

Per the authors' pipeline: From reference gene primer amplification, estimates of nucleated cell counts were derived. TCRdb's copy holds only in-frame clones and misses some; the assay was immunoSEQ multiplex PCR. That table gives V, J and clone size, and the DNA gave D and trimming. The table lists 200,000 to 300,000 clones, 86% of them singletons. This sequence joins TRBV30 and TRBJ1-1; maybe TRBD1 (5 bases). This TCR was sampled from a man aged 25 to 45 with active or convalescent COVID-19. Material: peripheral blood. CDR3 DNA: TGTGCCTGGATCGGGGGGACTGAAGCTTTCTTT. This codes for CAWIGGTEAFF.